The 25 T cell receptor beta chains in this list originate from one sample, sequenced in a study of T cell responses to AZD1222 COVID-19 vaccine. Sequencing was performed with immunoSEQ multiplex PCR; in TCRdb, only in-frame clones are kept and a portion is missing. The sample contains about 80,000 clones, roughly 88% of which appear only once. The material was peripheral blood, obtained 28 days after the second AZD1222 dose. The receptors were sampled from an adult who received the AZD1222 COVID-19 vaccine.

The rearrangement joins TRBV30 to TRBJ1-6; D is ambiguous. Looked up from germline, CDR1 is GTSNPN and CDR2 is SVGIG (reference sequence). Between the trimmed V and J ends, which lost 5 bases and 8 bases, there was a span of 10 bases. CDR3 length equals 12 residues. CDR3 coding DNA: TGTGCCTGGGGGCTGAGTGATTCACCCCTCCACTTT. Amino acids: CAWGLSDSPLHF.

This clone occurred once. The chain uses TRBV11-3 and TRBJ2-1; 8 nucleotides align to TRBD1. J gave up 9 bases and V 5 bases, and 6 bases lay outside the gene matches. CDR1 SGHNT and CDR2 YENEEA come from the germline V gene. This CDR3 is built from 13 residues. The CDR3 DNA reads as TGTGCCAGCAGCGTGCAGGGGGCCGGTGAGCAGTTCTTC. As protein: CASSVQGAGEQFF.

There are a few counts of this clone. The rearrangement joins TRBV14 to TRBJ2-7; perhaps TRBD2 as D (6 bases). CDR3 length: 15 amino acids. Germline V gives CDR1 SGHDN, CDR2 FVKESK. Deletions cut 4 bases from V and 2 bases from J, with 15 bases between. The CDR3 bases are TGTGCCAGCAGCCCTTTGGGGGGAATTACCTACGAGCAGTACTTC. It encodes CASSPLGGITYEQYF.

This rearrangement joins TRBV18 to TRBJ1-1, with no clear D. The CDR3 contains 14 residues. The V gene lost 7 bases and the J gene lost 2 bases, with 14 bases spanning the gap. Germline V gene sequence: CDR1 KGHSH, CDR2 LQKENI. CDR3 coding DNA: TGTGCCAGCTTCCTTATCAGCACTAACACTGAAGCTTTCTTT. Encoded protein: CASFLISTNTEAFF.

This rearrangement joins TRBV9 to TRBJ2-2, with TRBD1 as a possible D gene (6 bases). Trimming took off 5 bases at V and 5 bases at J, with 16 bases between the two ends. CDR1 and CDR2 from the germline V gene are SGDLS and YYNGEE. The CDR3 loop spans 15 amino acids. This CDR3 reads CASSPTGSSTGELFF. The CDR3 DNA reads as TGTGCCAGCAGTCCAACAGGGAGCTCTACCGGGGAGCTGTTTTTT.

The V gene is TRBV5-3, the J gene TRBJ2-3; D ambiguous. TRBV5-3 is classed as an ORF, of uncertain function. Trimming removed 0 bases from V and 2 bases from J, with 16 bases in between. The CDR3 loop spans 17 amino acids. CDR3 in amino acids: CARSLVSTTRNTDTQYF. Here the CDR3 DNA reads TGTGCCAGAAGCTTGGTATCAACTACACGGAACACAGATACGCAGTATTTT.

V usage is TRBV24-1 and J usage is TRBJ2-1, with a tentative D call TRBD2 (7 bases). From germline, CDR1 is KGHDR and CDR2 SFDVKD. CDR3 size: 18 residues. Between the trimmed V and J ends, which lost 0 bases and 4 bases, there was a span of 18 bases. The CDR3: CATSDLSAGGRGYNEQFF. DNA of the CDR3: TGTGCCACCAGTGATTTGTCCGCCGGGGGGCGGGGGTACAATGAGCAGTTCTTC.

The chain is built from TRBV19 and TRBJ2-3; the D gene could be TRBD1 or TRBD2 (5 bases each). Trimming shortened V by 3 bases and J by 4 bases, and 11 bases separated the two germline ends. This CDR3 is built from 14 residues. Germline V CDR1 and CDR2: LNHDA, SQIVND (reference sequence). In DNA, the CDR3 is TGTGCCAGTAGTATGGTTGGGGGTTCAGATACGCAGTATTTT. Protein sequence: CASSMVGGSDTQYF.

This chain connects TRBV2 to TRBJ2-7, with 9 bases fitting TRBD1. Losses at the gene ends were 5 bases for V and 3 bases for J; bases not matched to a gene: 2. This CDR3 region has 13 residues. The germline V gene has CDR1 SNHLY and CDR2 FYNNEI. Written as DNA, the CDR3 is TGTGCCAGCAGTAGGGGACAGGGCTACGAGCAGTACTTC. It is translated as CASSRGQGYEQYF.

This CDR3 is CASSIPRGDEKLFF. CDR3 sequence (DNA): TGTGCCAGTAGTATCCCGAGGGGTGACGAAAAACTGTTTTTT. J is TRBJ1-4 and V is TRBV19, with D possibly being TRBD1 (5 bases). V was pared by 3 bases and J by 8 bases, with 13 bases between. CDR3 length: 14 residues. The germline V gene has CDR1 LNHDA and CDR2 SQIVND (reference sequence).

This clone occurred a few times. V gene TRBV18 combines with J gene TRBJ1-6; 7 nucleotides agree with TRBD1. Germline loops: CDR1 KGHSH, CDR2 LQKENI. Trimming took 3 bases from V and 10 from J; bases not matched to a gene: 9. CDR3 length: 15 amino acids. The CDR3 is CASSPSGTALSPLHF. In nucleotides, the CDR3 is TGTGCCAGCTCACCTTCCGGGACAGCGCTATCACCCCTCCACTTT.

The CDR3 reads CAARGGFGADTQYF. The DNA for the CDR3 is TGTGCCGCCAGGGGGGGGTTCGGAGCAGATACGCAGTATTTT. This chain joins TRBV19 and TRBJ2-3; D possibly matches TRBD1 or TRBD2 (7 bases each). This CDR3 region has 14 residues. The V and J ends lost 11 bases and 4 bases respectively, with 19 bases between them. Germline CDR1 LNHDA, CDR2 SQIVND (reference sequence).

This chain joins TRBV30 and TRBJ2-2; possible D gene TRBD1, 5 bases. The germline V gene has CDR1 GTSNPN and CDR2 SVGIG (reference sequence). The V end was cut by 5 bases, the J end by 1 base, with 8 bases between. The CDR3 length is 13 residues. The CDR3 DNA reads as TGTGCCTGGGGCAGGGTGAACACCGGGGAGCTGTTTTTT. The encoded protein is CAWGRVNTGELFF.

This sequence joins TRBV5-1 and TRBJ2-7; maybe TRBD1 (6 bases). CDR3 size: 13 residues. CDR1 is SGHRS and CDR2 is YFSETQ in the germline V gene. V dropped 3 bases and J dropped 4 bases, with 11 bases sitting between them. CDR3 DNA: TGCGCCAGCAGCTCCCAGGGGCTATACGAGCAGTACTTC. Amino acids: CASSSQGLYEQYF.

The rearrangement joins TRBV27 to TRBJ2-2; TRBD1 matches at 7 bases. Germline V gene lookup returns CDR1 MNHEY and CDR2 SMNVEV (reference sequence). With V trimmed by 2 bases and J by 1 base, 7 bases remained unmatched. CDR3 length: 17 amino acids. The DNA of the CDR3 is TGTGCCAGCAGTTTACTACCGGGACAGTTGAACACCGGGGAGCTGTTTTTT. Amino acids: CASSLLPGQLNTGELFF.

In this sample, this clone turned up a few times. The CDR3 DNA is TGTGCCAGCAGCTCCAGGGGCTTGAACACTGAAGCTTTCTTT. Protein sequence: CASSSRGLNTEAFF. The chain links TRBV3-1 (or the pseudogene TRBV3-2) to TRBJ1-1; the D gene is possibly TRBD1 (6 bases). V was trimmed by 5 bases and J by 0 bases, leaving 10 bases between them. Germline V gene data show CDR1 as LGHDT and CDR2 as YNNKEL (reference sequence). CDR3 length equals 14 residues.

The V and J genes are TRBV19 and TRBJ1-5, with 10 positions matching TRBD1. Germline V CDR1 and CDR2: LNHDA, SQIVND (reference sequence). This CDR3 has 17 amino acids. V lost 5 bases to trimming and J lost 7 bases; unmatched junction nucleotides: 14. In nucleotides, the CDR3 is TGTGCCAGTAGTCCTTCCCTGGACAGGGGGTTGAGACAGCCCCAGCATTTT. Protein sequence: CASSPSLDRGLRQPQHF.

The J gene is TRBJ2-2, the V gene TRBV30; D tentatively fits TRBD1 or TRBD2 (6 bases each). There are 15 residues in the CDR3. The germline CDR1 and CDR2 sequences are GTSNPN and SVGIG (reference sequence). The V end lost 7 bases, the J end lost 1 base, and 16 bases lay between the germline ends. CDR3 amino acids: CASPAGGWNTGELFF. CDR3 in DNA: TGTGCCTCCCCAGCCGGGGGCTGGAACACCGGGGAGCTGTTTTTT.

The chain has TRBV7-2 and TRBJ2-7; the match to TRBD1 covers 9 bases. Per the germline V gene, CDR1 is SGHTA and CDR2 is FQGNSA. The trim removed 7 bases at V and 5 bases at J, leaving 9 bases unmatched. CDR3 size: 14 residues. The CDR3 reads CASKSGTGSDEQYF. CDR3 in DNA: TGTGCCAGCAAATCCGGGACAGGGAGCGACGAGCAGTACTTC.

V and J are TRBV23-1 and TRBJ1-1; tentative D call: TRBD1 (6 bases). TRBV23-1 is treated as an ORF (open reading frame) with a function not yet certain. The CDR3 extends over 14 amino acids. Trimming cost V 7 bases and J 5 bases, with 17 bases left between them. CDR3 loop: CASTQQGVETEAFF. The CDR3 DNA sequence: TGCGCCAGCACCCAACAGGGAGTAGAGACTGAAGCTTTCTTT.

The V call is TRBV19, the J call TRBJ2-7; 10 bases map to TRBD1. There are 18 residues in the CDR3. Germline trimming cut 4 bases from V and 0 bases from J; bases unmatched to any gene: 12. The V gene's germline CDR1 is LNHDA and CDR2 SQIVND (reference sequence). CDR3 sequence reads: CASSTGTGAVGPSYEQYF. DNA of the CDR3: TGTGCCAGTAGTACCGGGACAGGGGCCGTCGGTCCCTCCTACGAGCAGTACTTC. Complete variable domain (other parts from reference TRBV19 and TRBJ2-7): DGGITQSPKYLFRKEGQNVTLSCEQNLNHDAMYWYRQDPGQGLRLIYYSQIVNDFQKGDIAEGYSVSREKKESFPLTVTSAQKNPTAFYLCASSTGTGAVGPSYEQYFGPGTRLTVT.

The CDR3 loop reads CASSIAGEQYF. The DNA of the CDR3 is TGTGCCAGTAGTATAGCGGGTGAGCAGTACTTC. This chain connects TRBV19 to TRBJ2-7; D unclear. The CDR3 consists of 11 residues. Trimming left V 1 base short and J 7 bases short, with 5 bases between. Germline CDR1 and CDR2: LNHDA and SQIVND (reference sequence).

The chain couples TRBV5-4 to TRBJ1-4; TRBD1 aligns across 7 bases. This CDR3 contains 15 residues. J gave up 4 bases and V 3 bases, and 6 bases lay outside the gene matches. Germline CDR1 is SGHNT and CDR2 is YYREEE (reference sequence). CDR3 sequence: CASSSGTAYNEKLFF. In DNA, the CDR3 is TGTGCCAGCAGCTCCGGGACAGCGTATAATGAAAAACTGTTTTTT.

The rearrangement links TRBV19 to TRBJ2-5; tentatively, D is TRBD1 (5 bases). V shed 1 base and J shed 5 bases, with 14 bases lying between them. CDR1 and CDR2 (germline): LNHDA, SQIVND (reference sequence). The CDR3 has 15 amino acids. Written as DNA, the CDR3 is TGTGCCAGTAGTATAGGGGCCTTATCAGGGGAGACCCAGTACTTC. This encodes CASSIGALSGETQYF.

V gene TRBV10-3 combines with J gene TRBJ1-5; 11 nucleotides align to TRBD1. This CDR3 is built from 15 residues. Germline lookup yields CDR1 ENHRY and CDR2 SYGVKD. V lost 6 bases, J lost 9 bases, and 10 bases stayed unmatched. The CDR3 bases are TGTGCCATCAGCGGACAGGGGGCGACGAGCCCGCCCCAGCATTTT. The encoded protein is CAISGQGATSPPQHF.